Below are 22 T cell receptor beta chains sequenced from a single sample in a study of shared clonotypes between healthy human individuals. Generated by immunoSEQ multiplex PCR, the TCRdb table keeps only in-frame clones and is missing some. The top ten hold around 0.47% of the sample, which has about 1.5 million clones, 95% to 99% seen once. Sequenced sample: naive CD4+ T cells sorted from blood. Subset indicated: CD45RA+ positively selected. Receptors originate from a man aged 25-40 years in good health.

V and J are TRBV18 and TRBJ2-3, with D tentatively TRBD1 or TRBD2 (6 bases each). CDR1 and CDR2 (germline): KGHSH, LQKENI. The CDR3 is 16 amino acids. The V and J ends lost 4 bases and 6 bases respectively, with 20 bases between them. As DNA, the CDR3 is TGTGCCAGCTCACTAGAGGGGGGACTCGAGGACGATACGCAGTATTTT. Protein product: CASSLEGGLEDDTQYF.

This chain joins TRBV2 and TRBJ2-1; 11 nucleotides line up with TRBD2. The CDR3 loop spans 15 amino acids. Per germline, CDR1 SNHLY and CDR2 FYNNEI. V was pared by 2 bases and J by 9 bases, with 6 bases of the junction left unmatched. The CDR3 spells CASSETSGSFSEQFF. The CDR3 region has the DNA TGTGCCAGCAGTGAAACTAGCGGGAGCTTTTCTGAGCAGTTCTTC.

V usage is TRBV5-1 and J usage is TRBJ2-1; D possibly corresponds to TRBD1 (6 bases). The germline V and J ends were trimmed by 0 bases and 4 bases, with 14 bases remaining between them. The CDR3 covers 16 residues. Germline loops: CDR1 SGHRS, CDR2 YFSETQ. The CDR3, as DNA: TGCGCCAGCAGCTTGGCCCTAACGGACAGATACAATGAGCAGTTCTTC. Protein sequence: CASSLALTDRYNEQFF. The full variable domain, in which reference TRBV5-1 and TRBJ2-1 provide the parts outside the CDR3, is KAGVTQTPRYLIKTRGQQVTLSCSPISGHRSVSWYQQTPGQGLQFLFEYFSETQRNKGNFPGRFSGRQFSNSRSEMNVSTLELGDSALYLCASSLALTDRYNEQFFGPGTRLTVL.

Note on this clone: Different DNA sequences within this sample yield the same CDR3. This chain links TRBV18 with TRBJ2-5, with TRBD1 matching 10 bases. This CDR3 has 14 residues. The germline V gene has CDR1 KGHSH and CDR2 LQKENI. J was trimmed by 4 bases and V by 4 bases; bases with no gene match: 3. CDR3 in DNA: TGTGCCAGCTCACTAGGACAGGGGGGAGAGACCCAGTACTTC. This sequence encodes CASSLGQGGETQYF.

The chain employs TRBV14 and TRBJ2-7, with TRBD2 identical over 14 bases. The germline CDR1 and CDR2 sequences are SGHDN and FVKESK. Losses at the gene ends were 5 bases for V and 6 bases for J; bases not matched to a gene: 15. The CDR3 is 18 residues long. In DNA form, the CDR3 reads TGTGCCAGCAGCATGTCCGGGACTAGCGGGAGAGTTTTCGGCGAGCAGTACTTC. Translated, it gives CASSMSGTSGRVFGEQYF.

The rearrangement links TRBV10-3 to TRBJ1-5; D possibly corresponds to TRBD1 (6 bases). The V gene lost 5 bases and the J gene lost 1 base, with 9 bases spanning the gap. Germline CDR1 is ENHRY and CDR2 is SYGVKD. This CDR3 has 14 residues. DNA for the CDR3: TGTGCCATCAGTCCCGGGACAAGCAATCAGCCCCAGCATTTT. It codes for CAISPGTSNQPQHF.

The V and J genes are TRBV5-1 and TRBJ2-3; 14 nucleotides align to TRBD2. The CDR3 has 17 amino acids. V shed 4 bases and J 0 bases; nucleotides not matched to a gene: 4. The germline gives CDR1 SGHRS, CDR2 YFSETQ. The CDR3 DNA sequence: TGCGCCAGCAGCCAGGGACTAGCGGGAGCTAGCACAGATACGCAGTATTTT. This codes for CASSQGLAGASTDTQYF. The full variable domain, with the rest looked up from reference TRBV5-1 and TRBJ2-3, is KAGVTQTPRYLIKTRGQQVTLSCSPISGHRSVSWYQQTPGQGLQFLFEYFSETQRNKGNFPGRFSGRQFSNSRSEMNVSTLELGDSALYLCASSQGLAGASTDTQYFGPGTRLTVL.

The chain carries TRBV6-1 and TRBJ2-7; a weak D match, TRBD1 (5 bases). Between the trimmed V and J ends, which lost 11 bases and 4 bases, there was a span of 18 bases. The CDR3 consists of 13 residues. Germline-derived CDR1 and CDR2 are MNHNS and SASEGT. CDR3 region: CAVQGVIGYEQYF. Here the CDR3 DNA reads TGTGCCGTCCAAGGGGTGATCGGGTACGAGCAGTACTTC.

This chain links TRBV5-1 with TRBJ1-5; 12 bases fit TRBD1. Germline values: CDR1 SGHRS, CDR2 YFSETQ. This CDR3 has 14 residues. Trimming took 5 bases from V and 5 from J; bases not matched to a gene: 2. Here the CDR3 reads CASSGTGGDQPQHF. In nucleotides, the CDR3 is TGCGCCAGCAGTGGGACAGGGGGCGATCAGCCCCAGCATTTT.

CDR3 DNA sequence: TGTGCCAGCAGCTTAGCGGGACTAGCGGGAGTACGGGAGCAGTTCTTC. As protein: CASSLAGLAGVREQFF. The chain links TRBV7-8 to TRBJ2-1; TRBD2 matches 14 bases. Trimming removed 0 bases from V and 10 bases from J; junction bases left unmatched: 5. CDR3 size: 16 residues. The V gene's germline CDR1 is SGHVS and CDR2 FQNEAQ.

The chain links TRBV4-2 to TRBJ1-4, with D possibly matching TRBD1 (5 bases). The V end was cut by 1 base, the J end by 3 bases, with 18 bases between. Germline CDR1 reads LGHNA; CDR2 reads YNFKEQ. The CDR3 sequence is 18 residues long. CDR3 residues: CASSQVHSPLGANEKLFF. DNA of the CDR3: TGTGCCAGCAGCCAAGTCCACAGCCCCTTAGGGGCTAATGAAAAACTGTTTTTT.

This chain connects TRBV28 to TRBJ2-7, with D maybe TRBD2 (6 bases). This CDR3 comprises 16 residues. Trimming stripped 5 bases from V and 1 base from J, with 18 bases between. CDR1 and CDR2 from the germline V gene are MDHEN and SYDVKM. The CDR3 DNA sequence: TGTGCCAGCAGTACCCGAAGGAGGGGCTTTTCCTACGAGCAGTACTTC. It codes for CASSTRRRGFSYEQYF.

This chain uses TRBV28 with TRBJ1-2; the D is unclear. CDR1 MDHEN and CDR2 SYDVKM come from the germline V gene. The CDR3 is 13 residues long. V lost 6 bases and J lost 0, with 8 bases in between. For the CDR3, the DNA is TGTGCCAGCAGCCCGGCCGCTAACTATGGCTACACCTTC. It is translated as CASSPAANYGYTF.

The gene calls are TRBV7-9 and TRBJ2-7, with a possible D match to TRBD1 (6 bases). The CDR3 sequence is 14 residues long. V was clipped by 4 bases and J by 5 bases, with 15 bases between them. Germline V gene lookup returns CDR1 SEHNR and CDR2 FQNEAQ (reference sequence). The CDR3 coding sequence is TGTGCCAGCAGCTCACAGGGTGAGGGCCACGAGCAGTACTTC. The encoded protein is CASSSQGEGHEQYF.

This chain links TRBV4-1 with TRBJ1-2, with D hard to call. V gave up 3 bases and J gave up 4 bases, with 12 bases separating them. Germline CDR1 and CDR2: MGHRA and YSYEKL. The CDR3 consists of 14 residues. CDR3 region: CASSQLVWTYGYTF. The CDR3 DNA reads as TGCGCCAGCAGCCAGCTGGTATGGACCTATGGCTACACCTTC.

V gene TRBV5-5 combines with J gene TRBJ1-1; D unresolved. CDR1 and CDR2 from the germline V gene are SGHKS and YYEKEE (reference sequence). Trimming removed 4 bases from V and 1 base from J, with 14 bases in between. The CDR3 runs 15 residues. DNA of the CDR3: TGTGCCAGCAGCCTGTGGATCGTGCCGAACACTGAAGCTTTCTTT. Translating it yields CASSLWIVPNTEAFF.

The rearrangement joins TRBV10-3 to TRBJ2-1; 13 bases fit TRBD2. CDR1 and CDR2 (germline): ENHRY, SYGVKD. With 7 bases clipped from V and 9 bases from J, the junction kept 9 bases outside the gene matches. The CDR3 sequence is 15 residues long. The CDR3 sequence is CAITGTSGMEREQFF. The DNA of the CDR3 is TGTGCCATCACCGGGACTAGCGGGATGGAACGTGAGCAGTTCTTC.

The rearrangement links TRBV18 to TRBJ2-7, with 7 bases identical to TRBD2. CDR1 and CDR2 from the germline V gene are KGHSH and LQKENI. This CDR3 spans 16 amino acids. V shed 1 base and J 3 bases; nucleotides not matched to a gene: 9. Written as DNA, the CDR3 is TGTGCCAGCTCACCACGTACGGGGGGTATAAGCTACGAGCAGTACTTC. Translation gives CASSPRTGGISYEQYF.

This sequence joins TRBV19 and TRBJ1-1; no clear D gene. The CDR3 spans 14 residues. Germline CDR1 LNHDA, CDR2 SQIVND (reference sequence). V shed 5 bases and J shed 3 bases, with 13 bases lying between them. CDR3 coding DNA: TGTGCCAGTAGTCCCACCGGGTGGGACACTGAAGCTTTCTTT. Its translation is CASSPTGWDTEAFF.

The DNA of the CDR3 is TGTGCCAGCAGTTACTCACGGAAACCGGATGAAAAACTGTTTTTT. It specifies CASSYSRKPDEKLFF. The rearrangement joins TRBV6-5 to TRBJ1-4; the D is unclear. V lost 0 bases, J lost 6 bases, and 11 bases lay in between. The CDR3 contains 15 residues. CDR1 and CDR2 from the germline V gene are MNHEY and SVGAGI.

J is TRBJ1-2 and V is TRBV28, with 10 bases identical to TRBD1. Germline loops: CDR1 MDHEN, CDR2 SYDVKM. The V segment lost 6 bases and the J segment 4 bases; nucleotides outside the gene matches: 5. The CDR3 totals 14 residues. CDR3 nucleotide sequence: TGTGCCAGCAGGTGGGACAGGGGCCCCTATGGCTACACCTTC. Translated, it gives CASRWDRGPYGYTF.

The chain joins TRBV19 to TRBJ2-1; the D gene is possibly TRBD2 (6 bases). Deletions cut 3 bases from V and 8 bases from J, with 20 bases between. CDR3 length equals 16 residues. The V gene's germline CDR1 is LNHDA and CDR2 SQIVND (reference sequence). The CDR3 DNA is TGTGCCAGTAGTATGAGACCGATGGGACTCCAAGATGAGCAGTTCTTC. It specifies CASSMRPMGLQDEQFF.